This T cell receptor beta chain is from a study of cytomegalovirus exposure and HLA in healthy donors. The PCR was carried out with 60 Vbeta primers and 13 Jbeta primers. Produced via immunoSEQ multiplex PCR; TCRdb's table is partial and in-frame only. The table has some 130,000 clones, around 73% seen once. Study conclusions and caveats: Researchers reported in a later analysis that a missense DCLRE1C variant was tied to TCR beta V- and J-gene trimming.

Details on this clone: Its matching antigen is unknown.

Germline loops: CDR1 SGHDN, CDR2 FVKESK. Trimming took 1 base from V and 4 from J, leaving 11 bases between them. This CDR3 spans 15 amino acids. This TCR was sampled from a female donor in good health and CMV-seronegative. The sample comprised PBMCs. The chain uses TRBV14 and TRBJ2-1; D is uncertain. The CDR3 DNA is TGTGCCAGCAGCCAAGGGGCCCCTTTATACAATGAGCAGTTCTTC. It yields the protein CASSQGAPLYNEQFF. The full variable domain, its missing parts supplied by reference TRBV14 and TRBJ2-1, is EAGVTQFPSHSVIEKGQTVTLRCDPISGHDNLYWYRRVMGKEIKFLLHFVKESKQDESGMPNNRFLAERTGGTYSTLKVQPAELEDSGVYFCASSQGAPLYNEQFFGPGTRLTVL.